Below, 9 T cell receptor beta chains from the same sample are listed, as sequenced in a study of beta chain features in type 1 diabetes. Study-level points and caveats: TCRB CDR3s were moderately but significantly shorter in Type 1 diabetes patients in all four CD4+ subsets.

Sequenced material consisted of expressed TCRB transcripts (all of the isolated RNA was reverse transcribed). The protocol was immunoSEQ multiplex PCR, while the TCRdb copy is restricted to in-frame clones and leaves out a portion. The repertoire holds 300,000 or so clones, with roughly 13% as singletons. These receptors' antigens are unknown. The sample consisted of naive CD4+ T cells from blood. Receptor source: a woman aged 18-29 years with type 1 diabetes.

This clone was seen a handful of times. This CDR3 is CASSEDSKETQYF. In DNA, the CDR3 is TGTGCCAGCAGTGAAGACAGTAAAGAGACCCAGTACTTC. This chain connects TRBV2 to TRBJ2-5; D gene uncertain. Germline V lookup: CDR1 SNHLY, CDR2 FYNNEI. V lost 1 base and J lost 3, with 6 bases in between. There are 13 residues in the CDR3.

This clone came up a few times. This rearrangement joins TRBV30 to TRBJ1-2; 7 nucleotides align to TRBD1. CDR3 length equals 14 residues. J gave up 5 bases and V 1 base, and 7 bases lay outside the gene matches. The germline V gene encodes CDR1 GTSNPN and CDR2 SVGIG (reference sequence). CDR3 sequence: CAWSAGTARYGYTF. DNA of the CDR3: TGTGCCTGGAGTGCTGGGACAGCTCGTTATGGCTACACCTTC.

The rearrangement joins TRBV19 to TRBJ1-5; D possibly corresponds to TRBD1 (5 bases). The CDR3 runs to 15 residues. Germline V lookup: CDR1 LNHDA, CDR2 SQIVND (reference sequence). V lost 5 bases to trimming and J lost 0 bases, with 11 bases between them. Here the CDR3 reads CASSETVNSNQPQHF. CDR3 nucleotides: TGTGCCAGTAGTGAGACAGTTAATAGCAATCAGCCCCAGCATTTT.

This clone was observed a handful of times. The V gene is TRBV2, the J gene TRBJ2-7, with 7 bases fitting TRBD2. The V gene end was trimmed by 9 bases and the J gene end by 0 bases; junction bases not matched to a gene: 2. This CDR3 is built from 12 residues. Looked up from germline, CDR1 is SNHLY and CDR2 is FYNNEI. CDR3 loop: CASRGDSYEQYF. CDR3 coding DNA: TGTGCCAGTCGGGGGGACTCCTACGAGCAGTACTTC.

This clone was picked up a small number of times. The rearrangement joins TRBV7-9 to TRBJ2-3, with 14 bases matching TRBD2. The CDR3 has 17 amino acids. Germline V gene lookup returns CDR1 SEHNR and CDR2 FQNEAQ (reference sequence). V lost 5 bases to trimming and J lost 5 bases; unmatched junction nucleotides: 9. In nucleotides, the CDR3 is TGTGCCAGCAGCCCAAGACTAGCGGGAGGGCCGGGAGATACGCAGTATTTT. Translated: CASSPRLAGGPGDTQYF.

The chain has TRBV19 and TRBJ2-5, with 7 bases fitting TRBD1. Germline CDR1 reads LNHDA; CDR2 reads SQIVND (reference sequence). V shed 10 bases, J shed 5 bases, and the junction held 10 bases outside the gene matches. The CDR3 consists of 13 residues. CDR3 sequence: CAIGGSYGETQYF. CDR3 DNA: TGTGCCATAGGGGGCTCCTATGGGGAGACCCAGTACTTC.

The chain combines TRBV30 with TRBJ2-1, with 9 bases aligning to TRBD1. This CDR3 comprises 15 residues. Germline trimming cut 1 base from V and 10 bases from J; bases unmatched to any gene: 11. Per the germline V gene, CDR1 is GTSNPN and CDR2 is SVGIG (reference sequence). DNA for the CDR3: TGTGCCTGGAGTGGAGACAGGGGGTCGGATTTCGAGCAGTTCTTC. Its protein product is CAWSGDRGSDFEQFF. The variable domain in full, completed from reference TRBV30 and TRBJ2-1, reads SQTIHQWPATLVQPVGSPLSLECTVEGTSNPNLYWYRQAAGRGLQLLFYSVGIGQISSEVPQNLSASRPQDRQFILSSKKLLLSDSGFYLCAWSGDRGSDFEQFFGPGTRLTVL.

This clone was seen only a few times. V is TRBV27 and J is TRBJ1-2; 8 positions match TRBD1. The CDR3 has 16 residues. The trim removed 4 bases at V and 4 bases at J, leaving 11 bases unmatched. Germline V CDR1 and CDR2: MNHEY, SMNVEV (reference sequence). Written as DNA, the CDR3 is TGTGCCAGCAGTTCGATAGGGACAGGATATGGCTATGGCTACACCTTC. Amino acids: CASSSIGTGYGYGYTF.

The chain uses TRBV6-6 and TRBJ1-1; the match to TRBD1 covers 7 bases. Trimming removed 8 bases from V and 3 bases from J; junction bases left unmatched: 6. The CDR3 loop spans 13 amino acids. Germline V gene data show CDR1 as MNHNY and CDR2 as SVGAGI (reference sequence). CDR3: CASGSDRDTEAFF. The CDR3 DNA follows: TGTGCCAGCGGCTCCGACAGGGACACTGAAGCTTTCTTT.